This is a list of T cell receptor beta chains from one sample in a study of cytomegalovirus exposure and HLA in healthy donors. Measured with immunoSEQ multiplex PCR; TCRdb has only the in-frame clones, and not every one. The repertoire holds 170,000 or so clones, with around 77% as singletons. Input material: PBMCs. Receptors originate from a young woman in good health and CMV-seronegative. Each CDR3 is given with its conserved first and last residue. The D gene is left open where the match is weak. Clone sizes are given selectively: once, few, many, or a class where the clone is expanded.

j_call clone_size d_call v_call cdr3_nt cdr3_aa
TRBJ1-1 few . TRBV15 TGTGCCACCAGCAGAGAAAGAATCTCGGTCACTGAAGCTTTCTTT CATSRERISVTEAFF
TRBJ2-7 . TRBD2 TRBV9 TGTGCCAGCAGCCCACCGGGGGGGGGAGGCCTCGAGCAGTACTTC CASSPPGGGGLEQYF
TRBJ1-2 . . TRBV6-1 TGTGCCAGCAGTGGACACGCGGGGGATGATGGCTACACCTTC CASSGHAGDDGYTF
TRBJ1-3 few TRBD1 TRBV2 TGTGCCAGCAGTGAATTAAGGGGGCCCTCTGGAAACACCATATATTTT CASSELRGPSGNTIYF
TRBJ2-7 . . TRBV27 TGTGCCAGCAGTCCCTCAACAGTTTCCTACGAGCAGTACTTC CASSPSTVSYEQYF
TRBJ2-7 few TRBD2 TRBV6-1 TGTGCCAGCAGGAGTTACGGGACTACCTCCTACGAGCAGTACTTC CASRSYGTTSYEQYF
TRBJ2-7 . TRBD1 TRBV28 TGTGCCAGCAGGACAGGGGGCTTATACGAGCAGTACTTC CASRTGGLYEQYF
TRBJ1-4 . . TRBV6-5 TGTGCCAGCAGTTACTCCCCTCGGGGAACTAATGAAAAACTGTTTTTT CASSYSPRGTNEKLFF
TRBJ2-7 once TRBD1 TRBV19 TGTGCCAGTAGTATTGGGAGGACAGGGGCCTACGAGCAGTACTTC CASSIGRTGAYEQYF
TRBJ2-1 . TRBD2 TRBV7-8 TGTGCCAGCAGCTTAGTAGCTAGCGGGAGTCTCTACAATGAGCAGTTCTTC CASSLVASGSLYNEQFF
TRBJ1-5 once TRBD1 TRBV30 TGTGCCTGGAGTGGCCCCGGGACAGTTAATCAGCCCCAGCATTTT CAWSGPGTVNQPQHF
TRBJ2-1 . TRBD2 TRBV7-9 TGTGCCAGCAGCTCCCCCAGCGGGAGCTCCTACAATGAGCAGTTCTTC CASSSPSGSSYNEQFF
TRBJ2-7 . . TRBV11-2 TGTGCCAGCAGCTTTGGGCGGGAAAGCTCCTACGAGCAGTACTTC CASSFGRESSYEQYF
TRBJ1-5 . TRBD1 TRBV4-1 TGCGCCAGCAGCCCCTTGTACAGGGGCCTTAGCAATCAGCCCCAGCATTTT CASSPLYRGLSNQPQHF
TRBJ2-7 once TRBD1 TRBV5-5 TGTGCCAGCAGCTGGGGGACAGGTTCGAGGGAGCAGTACTTC CASSWGTGSREQYF
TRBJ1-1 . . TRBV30 TGTGCCTGGAGTATACAGGGTAACACTGAAGCTTTCTTT CAWSIQGNTEAFF
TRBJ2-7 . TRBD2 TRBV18 TGTGCCAGCCAACAGAGCCTAGCGGGGTACGAGCAGTACTTC CASQQSLAGYEQYF
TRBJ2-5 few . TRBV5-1 TGCGCCAGCAGCTTATTGGGCGGGATAGGAGAGACCCAGTACTTC CASSLLGGIGETQYF
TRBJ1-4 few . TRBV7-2 TGTGCCAGCAGCCCACAGGGAGAAAAACTGTTTTTT CASSPQGEKLFF
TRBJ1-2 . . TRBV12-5 TGTGCTAGTGGTTTGTGGGAGGGAAGGAGCTACACCTTC CASGLWEGRSYTF
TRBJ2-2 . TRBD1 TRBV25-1 TGTGCCAGCAGTGATTGGGGCAGGGGGCGTACCGGGGAGCTGTTTTTT CASSDWGRGRTGELFF
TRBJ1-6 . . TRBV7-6 TGTGCCAGCAGCTTAGGCCAAAGGACAGATTATAATTCACCCCTCCACTTT CASSLGQRTDYNSPLHF
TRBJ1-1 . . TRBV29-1 TGCAGCGTTGTGAGACGAGGAAACACTGAAGCTTTCTTT CSVVRRGNTEAFF
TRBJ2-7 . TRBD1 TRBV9 TGTGCCAGCAGCGTACAGGGGGCGGGGGAGCAGTACTTC CASSVQGAGEQYF
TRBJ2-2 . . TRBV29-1 TGCAGCGTCCGGGGTCCCATTAACACCGGGGAGCTGTTTTTT CSVRGPINTGELFF
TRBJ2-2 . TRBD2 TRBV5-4 TGTGCCAGCAGCTTGGGAGTAGCGGGGACCTACACCGGGGAGCTGTTTTTT CASSLGVAGTYTGELFF